The source of this T cell receptor beta chain is a study of T-cell reconstitution after alpha-beta-depleted transplantation in children. Regarding the study as a whole: One year after transplant, T-cell counts and diversity came mostly from newly produced T cells. There were reportedly several hundred expanded graft clones from which alpha-beta T cells came about two months after transplant.

A note on this clonotype: Its antigen is undetermined.

Germline CDR1 ENHRY, CDR2 SYGVKD. This CDR3 contains 17 residues. J was trimmed by 3 bases and V by 2 bases; bases with no gene match: 5. During its preparation, the TCRbeta library received unique molecular identifiers. TCRdb reprocessed the PCR reads with MiXCR, giving one entry per CDR3 protein. In the table there are over 200,000 distinct CDR3 sequences, about 8.2% of which are singletons. The chain employs TRBV10-3 and TRBJ2-5, with 14 positions matching TRBD2. The material was PBMCs, mostly from graft donor cells, obtained 360 days after TCRalphabeta/CD19-depleted stem cell transplant. This clonotype originated in a male patient between 2 and 10 years old who had a stem cell transplant for acute myeloid leukemia, so the T cells may come from the graft donor. In nucleotides, the CDR3 is TGTGCCATCAGTGAGAACCCGGGACTAGCGGGAGAAGAGACCCAGTACTTC. It is translated as CAISENPGLAGEETQYF.